These 31 T cell receptor beta chains came from one sample sequenced in a study of blood T cell repertoires in COVID-19. The assay was immunoSEQ multiplex PCR, and TCRdb's table has in-frame clones only and misses some. The sample includes roughly 200,000 clones, over 75% of them seen just once. The sequenced sample consisted of PBMCs or T cells enriched from blood (not recorded which). These TCRs come from a young man in a cohort exposed to, infected with or recovered from COVID-19 (not recorded which).

The gene calls are TRBV2 and TRBJ1-1; D unclear. V shed 4 bases and J shed 1 base, with 7 bases lying between them. CDR1 and CDR2 from the germline V gene are SNHLY and FYNNEI. This CDR3 comprises 13 residues. The CDR3 sequence: CASSATENTEAFF. CDR3 coding DNA: TGTGCCAGCAGTGCTACAGAGAACACTGAAGCTTTCTTT.

The chain joins TRBV7-2 to TRBJ2-7, with D maybe TRBD1 (6 bases). The ends were cut back, 1 base at V and 1 base at J, with 11 bases in the middle. CDR1 and CDR2 from the germline V gene are SGHTA and FQGNSA. This CDR3 contains 15 residues. The CDR3 loop reads CASSLEGTPSYEQYF. Written as DNA, the CDR3 is TGTGCCAGCAGCTTAGAAGGGACACCTTCCTACGAGCAGTACTTC.

A note on this clone: The junction departs from germline at one end; a sequencing error may be responsible. V gene TRBV7-7 combines with J gene TRBJ2-5; D might be TRBD1 (6 bases). CDR1 and CDR2 (germline): SSHAT, FNYEAQ (reference sequence). The CDR3 has 16 amino acids. The CDR3 DNA follows: TGTGCTAGCAGCTTTAGTCCCAGGGGAAGTGAAGAGACCCAGTACTTC. Translating it yields CASSFSPRGSEETQYF.

This clone has just a few counts. As DNA, the CDR3 is TGTGCCAGCAGCTCCCCGGGTCAGCCCCAGCATTTT. Translating it yields CASSSPGQPQHF. The gene calls are TRBV7-9 and TRBJ1-5; D gene uncertain. V lost 4 bases to trimming and J lost 6 bases, with 7 bases between them. The germline CDR1 and CDR2 sequences are SEHNR and FQNEAQ (reference sequence). This CDR3 is built from 12 residues.

The V call is TRBV3-1 (or the pseudogene TRBV3-2), the J call TRBJ2-1; 7 bases line up with TRBD2. V trimming: 11 bases; J trimming: 1 base; junction bases outside the gene matches: 2. The CDR3 is 12 residues long. CDR1 is LGHDT and CDR2 is YNNKEL in the germline V gene (reference sequence). CDR3 amino acids: CAAGGSYNEQFF. As DNA, the CDR3 is TGTGCCGCCGGGGGGTCCTACAATGAGCAGTTCTTC.

The rearrangement uses TRBV6-5 and TRBJ2-3; 8 bases fit TRBD2. With V trimmed by 4 bases and J by 3 bases, 6 bases remained unmatched. The germline V gene encodes CDR1 MNHEY and CDR2 SVGAGI. CDR3 length equals 15 residues. The CDR3 reads CASSWSGRCTDTQYF. For the CDR3, the DNA is TGTGCCAGCAGTTGGAGCGGGAGATGTACAGATACGCAGTATTTT.

This clone was detected only a few times. J is TRBJ1-2 and V is TRBV6-2 or TRBV6-3; D remains unclear. This CDR3 has 11 amino acids. Trimming took off 4 bases at V and 4 bases at J, with 4 bases between the two ends. Germline V gene data show CDR1 as MNHEY and CDR2 as SVGEGT. CDR3 DNA: TGTGCCAGCAGTTCTTTCTATGGCTACACCTTC. This encodes CASSSFYGYTF.

V gene TRBV10-2 combines with J gene TRBJ1-1, with 7 positions matching TRBD1. Looked up from germline, CDR1 is WSHSY and CDR2 is SAAADI. The ends lost 6 bases at V and 4 bases at J; junction bases unmatched: 8. CDR3 length: 14 residues. CDR3 loop: CASSRGGRSTEAFF. The CDR3 coding sequence is TGCGCCAGCAGCCGAGGGGGCCGCTCCACTGAAGCTTTCTTT.

The gene calls are TRBV6-4 and TRBJ2-3; 9 nucleotides agree with TRBD2. CDR1 and CDR2 from the germline V gene are MRHNA and SNTAGT. The CDR3 totals 17 residues. With 7 bases clipped from V and 0 bases from J, the junction kept 11 bases outside the gene matches. The CDR3 protein is CASTLAGIITSTDTQYF. CDR3 DNA: TGTGCCAGCACACTAGCGGGTATTATAACTAGCACAGATACGCAGTATTTT.

The rearrangement joins TRBV4-1 to TRBJ2-5, with D possibly matching TRBD1 (5 bases). This CDR3 is built from 19 residues. V was cut by 4 bases and J by 0 bases, with 24 bases left in between. Per germline, CDR1 MGHRA and CDR2 YSYEKL. CDR3 protein: CASSRTSKLDSLDQETQYF. The CDR3 region has the DNA TGCGCCAGCAGCCGAACTTCTAAGTTAGACAGCCTAGACCAAGAGACCCAGTACTTC.

V and J are TRBV7-6 and TRBJ1-1; D is perhaps TRBD1 (5 bases). The CDR3 totals 14 residues. Germline V gives CDR1 SGHVS, CDR2 FNYEAQ. Between the trimmed V and J ends, which lost 7 bases and 5 bases, there was a span of 17 bases. The CDR3 region is CASTPAWGGTEAFF. The DNA of the CDR3 is TGTGCCAGCACCCCCGCTTGGGGGGGGACTGAAGCTTTCTTT.

The J gene is TRBJ1-6, the V gene TRBV7-3; TRBD1 might be the D (6 bases). With 1 base removed from V and 8 bases from J, the gap between germline ends came to 12 bases. The germline V gene encodes CDR1 SGHTA and CDR2 FQGTGA. The CDR3 loop spans 15 amino acids. This chain's CDR3 is CASSLKLRGHSPLHF. CDR3 sequence (DNA): TGTGCCAGCAGCTTAAAGCTCAGGGGTCATTCACCCCTCCACTTT. Together with reference TRBV7-3 and TRBJ1-6, the CDR3 gives the full variable domain: GAGVSQTPSNKVTEKGKYVELRCDPISGHTALYWYRQSLGQGPEFLIYFQGTGAADDSGLPNDRFFAVRPEGSVSTLKIQRTERGDSAVYLCASSLKLRGHSPLHFGNGTRLTVT.

This clone appeared a few times. V gene TRBV19 combines with J gene TRBJ1-2; perhaps TRBD1 as D (5 bases). The CDR3 is made up of 16 amino acids. CDR1 and CDR2 (germline): LNHDA, SQIVND (reference sequence). V was clipped by 5 bases and J by 4 bases, with 20 bases between them. The DNA for the CDR3 is TGTGCCAGTAGTGTGACAGTTCCCTCGTCGTTCTATGGCTACACCTTC. It specifies CASSVTVPSSFYGYTF. Full variable domain (rest looked up from reference TRBV19 and TRBJ1-2): DGGITQSPKYLFRKEGQNVTLSCEQNLNHDAMYWYRQDPGQGLRLIYYSQIVNDFQKGDIAEGYSVSREKKESFPLTVTSAQKNPTAFYLCASSVTVPSSFYGYTFGSGTRLTVV.

The chain has TRBV9 and TRBJ2-6; D gene uncertain. Trimming cost V 1 base and J 0 bases, with 8 bases left between them. Looked up from germline, CDR1 is SGDLS and CDR2 is YYNGEE. CDR3 size: 16 residues. The CDR3 protein is CASSVMAVSGANVLTF. CDR3 bases: TGTGCCAGCAGCGTAATGGCTGTCTCTGGGGCCAACGTCCTGACTTTC.

The chain links TRBV4-1 to TRBJ2-7; TRBD1 matches at 10 bases. Germline V gene lookup returns CDR1 MGHRA and CDR2 YSYEKL. The CDR3 is 16 amino acids. The V and J ends lost 7 bases and 3 bases, in that order; junction bases with no gene match: 12. CDR3 sequence: CASTPGVRDRGYEQYF. In DNA form, the CDR3 reads TGCGCCAGCACCCCCGGGGTCAGGGACAGGGGCTACGAGCAGTACTTC.

The chain employs TRBV9 and TRBJ2-6; 7 bases line up with TRBD2. Per the germline V gene, CDR1 is SGDLS and CDR2 is YYNGEE. J was trimmed by 8 bases and V by 4 bases; bases with no gene match: 9. The CDR3 is 15 amino acids. CDR3 protein: CASSSTGLDPNVLTF. The CDR3 nucleotides are TGTGCCAGCAGCAGCACCGGACTAGACCCCAACGTCCTGACTTTC.

This chain uses TRBV5-1 with TRBJ1-1; a weak D match, TRBD1 (6 bases). The CDR3 sequence is 14 residues long. The germline V gene encodes CDR1 SGHRS and CDR2 YFSETQ. Trimming cost V 0 bases and J 3 bases, with 9 bases left between them. The CDR3 is CASSLVSGDTEAFF. CDR3 in DNA: TGCGCCAGCAGCTTGGTCTCAGGGGACACTGAAGCTTTCTTT.

The CDR3 loop is CASHRAQAKNIQYF. The CDR3 nucleotides are TGTGCCAGCCACAGGGCTCAGGCCAAAAACATTCAGTACTTC. The rearrangement joins TRBV2 to TRBJ2-4, with a weak D call TRBD1 (6 bases). The V end lost 8 bases, the J end lost 1 base, and 12 bases lay between the germline ends. CDR1 is SNHLY, CDR2 FYNNEI, per germline. This CDR3 is 14 amino acids long. The full variable domain, its missing parts supplied by reference TRBV2 and TRBJ2-4, is EPEVTQTPSHQVTQMGQEVILRCVPISNHLYFYWYRQILGQKVEFLVSFYNNEISEKSEIFDDQFSVERPDGSNFTLKIRSTKLEDSAMYFCASHRAQAKNIQYFGAGTRLSVL.

The rearrangement links TRBV18 to TRBJ2-1; 7 bases align to TRBD1. V shed 4 bases and J 7 bases; nucleotides not matched to a gene: 4. Germline V gene sequence: CDR1 KGHSH, CDR2 LQKENI. The CDR3 has 13 amino acids. The CDR3 DNA is TGTGCCAGCTCACGCGGACAGGTAAATGAGCAGTTCTTC. Translation: CASSRGQVNEQFF.

The V call is TRBV2, the J call TRBJ2-7; TRBD2 agrees at 11 bases. CDR3 length equals 16 residues. V was pared by 3 bases and J by 6 bases, with 10 bases of the junction left unmatched. Looked up from germline, CDR1 is SNHLY and CDR2 is FYNNEI. The CDR3 here is CASSEGRLAGSGEQYF. The DNA for the CDR3 is TGTGCCAGCAGTGAGGGGAGACTAGCGGGGTCGGGCGAGCAGTACTTC.

The CDR3 spells CASSEDRRTDTQYF. CDR3 sequence (DNA): TGTGCCAGCAGCGAGGACAGGCGCACAGATACGCAGTATTTT. V is TRBV7-2 and J is TRBJ2-3, with 7 bases that match TRBD1. With 5 bases clipped from V and 1 base from J, the junction kept 3 bases outside the gene matches. This CDR3 is 14 amino acids long. The germline V gene encodes CDR1 SGHTA and CDR2 FQGNSA.

The chain combines TRBV28 with TRBJ1-4; perhaps TRBD1 as D (5 bases). The germline V gene encodes CDR1 MDHEN and CDR2 SYDVKM. The CDR3 has 17 residues. Between the trimmed V and J ends, which lost 7 bases and 2 bases, there was a span of 20 bases. DNA of the CDR3: TGTGCCAGCATCCCTACTGGGGGGGTACAGACTAATGAAAAACTGTTTTTT. Amino acids: CASIPTGGVQTNEKLFF.

The chain recombines TRBV6-4 with TRBJ1-5, with D unclear. V gave up 7 bases and J gave up 5 bases, with 12 bases separating them. The CDR3 runs to 13 residues. Germline CDR1 and CDR2: MRHNA and SNTAGT. Written as DNA, the CDR3 is TGTGCCAGCATGGACTCCCGCGATCAGCCCCAGCATTTT. This sequence encodes CASMDSRDQPQHF.

The V and J genes are TRBV6-2 or TRBV6-3 and TRBJ2-7; 9 nucleotides match TRBD1. The V segment lost 3 bases and the J segment 0 bases; nucleotides outside the gene matches: 18. The germline V gene encodes CDR1 MNHEY and CDR2 SVGEGT. This CDR3 region has 20 residues. The CDR3 is CASSYTGGTRTGLSSYEQYF. CDR3 sequence (DNA): TGTGCCAGCAGTTATACAGGGGGCACGAGAACGGGTCTAAGCTCCTACGAGCAGTACTTC.

The chain couples TRBV7-9 to TRBJ2-2, with TRBD1 matching 8 bases. V dropped 5 bases and J dropped 4; count of bases not matched to a gene: 9. Per the germline V gene, CDR1 is SEHNR and CDR2 is FQNEAQ (reference sequence). This CDR3 has 16 residues. The CDR3 DNA sequence: TGTGCCAGCAGCCACGAGACAGGGGACTCCACCGGGGAGCTGTTTTTT. This sequence encodes CASSHETGDSTGELFF.

Written as DNA, the CDR3 is TGTGCCAGCAGCCAATTTCGGGGCTATGGCTACACCTTC. Translation gives CASSQFRGYGYTF. V and J are TRBV16 and TRBJ1-2, with no clear D. V was shortened by 1 base and J by 4 bases, with 7 bases between the two germline ends. The CDR3 covers 13 residues. In germline, CDR1 is KGHSY, CDR2 FQNENV.

The rearrangement joins TRBV7-8 to TRBJ2-7; weak D call: TRBD2 (5 bases). In germline, CDR1 is SGHVS, CDR2 FQNEAQ. The germline V and J ends were trimmed by 1 base and 0 bases, with 13 bases remaining between them. The CDR3 covers 16 residues. CDR3 residues: CASSLVGGLLSYEQYF. CDR3 nucleotide sequence: TGTGCCAGCAGCTTAGTTGGAGGACTCCTCTCCTACGAGCAGTACTTC.

J is TRBJ1-5 and V is TRBV28; perhaps TRBD1 as D (6 bases). The CDR3 covers 17 residues. The germline V gene has CDR1 MDHEN and CDR2 SYDVKM. Trimming removed 3 bases from V and 1 base from J, with 16 bases in between. CDR3 bases: TGTGCCAGCAGTTTGATAACGCAGGGGTGGAGCAATCAGCCCCAGCATTTT. Protein sequence: CASSLITQGWSNQPQHF.

The chain uses TRBV12-5 and TRBJ1-1; D might be TRBD1 (5 bases). The V gene lost 3 bases and the J gene lost 1 base, with 9 bases spanning the gap. Germline lookup yields CDR1 LGHNT and CDR2 FRNRAP. The CDR3 sequence is 14 residues long. The CDR3 region is CASGFAQGNTEAFF. The CDR3 bases are TGTGCTAGTGGTTTCGCCCAGGGGAACACTGAAGCTTTCTTT.

The rearrangement links TRBV18 to TRBJ2-7; 10 bases line up with TRBD1. V lost 4 bases and J lost 1; bases outside the gene matches: 10. Per germline, CDR1 KGHSH and CDR2 LQKENI. This CDR3 has 17 residues. In DNA, the CDR3 is TGTGCCAGCTCACGGAATATGGACAGGGGGGATTCCTACGAGCAGTACTTC. Its translation is CASSRNMDRGDSYEQYF.

The CDR3 DNA reads as TGTGCCAGCAGAAACCGGGGGGAAGCTTTCTTT. This codes for CASRNRGEAFF. The chain has TRBV14 and TRBJ1-1, with TRBD1 as a possible D gene (5 bases). Germline loops: CDR1 SGHDN, CDR2 FVKESK. This CDR3 comprises 11 residues. V dropped 6 bases and J dropped 8 bases, with 10 bases sitting between them.